This TCR beta chain was identified in a study of OX40 agonist ivuxolimab in advanced cancers. Study background: Intravenous ivuxolimab was administered to patients every 2 weeks at 0.01 to 10 mg/kg. Mean age roughly 65 years, range about 20 to 85; 82.7% male.

V gave up 1 base and J gave up 3 bases; unmatched junction bases: 9. Germline CDR1 MGHRA, CDR2 YSYEKL. The CDR3 is 16 amino acids. Concerning this clone itself: Its antigen is not identified.

Produced via immunoSEQ multiplex PCR; TCRdb's table is partial and in-frame only. The sample consists of 65,000 to 80,000 clones, 85% to 95% of them appearing once. Study-wide results and caveats: Expansion of clones was among the lowest in partial responders at 0.1-3.0 mg/kg.

The source of this sequence is an adult with an advanced solid tumor such as melanoma, head and neck, liver or kidney cancer. This sequence joins TRBV4-1 and TRBJ2-7; 7 nucleotides line up with TRBD2. The specimen comprised CD4+ or CD8+ T cells sorted from blood, sampled in a trial of the OX40 agonist ivuxolimab. CDR3 coding DNA: TGCGCCAGCAGCCAAGTTCAGGCGGGAGATTACTACGAGCAGTACTTC. This encodes CASSQVQAGDYYEQYF.